This T cell receptor (beta chain) derives from a study of cytomegalovirus exposure and HLA in healthy donors. The CDR3 sequence is 16 residues long. The trim removed 5 bases at V and 4 bases at J, leaving 11 bases unmatched. Germline V gene sequence: CDR1 SEHNR, CDR2 FQNEAQ (reference sequence). Both 60 Vbeta primers and 13 Jbeta primers went into the PCR. Clones were sequenced by immunoSEQ multiplex PCR, and TCRdb holds only the in-frame ones, with some missing. This table has 110,000 to 150,000 clones, roughly 70% appearing once. The chain is built from TRBV7-9 and TRBJ1-3; the match to TRBD1 covers 7 bases. This receptor was obtained from a woman between 40 and 55 years old in good health and CMV-seronegative. Sequencing was carried out using PBMCs. CDR3 bases: TGTGCCAGCAGCACAAACACAGGGGCGCAAGGAAACACCATATATTTT. Translation: CASSTNTGAQGNTIYF.